This is a list of T cell receptor beta chains from one sample in a study of CD8+ T cells in alopecia areata. TCRdb's table, derived via immunoSEQ multiplex PCR, lists solely in-frame clones and lacks some. The sample has some 190,000 clones, about half seen once; the top ten hold roughly 9.1%. Sequencing used CD8+ T cells sorted from blood, obtained at approximately week 51, from a patient treated with tofacitinib. All receptors come from a human donor with alopecia areata. The CDR3 runs from the conserved cysteine through the conserved F or W. A D gene is named only where the DNA matches it firmly. Size values are once, few and many counts, or a class for expanded clones, and some rows have none.

d_call: -
clone_size: -
v_call: TRBV29-1
j_call: TRBJ1-2
cdr3_nt: TGCAGCGTTGATTTGCCAGGGATGAACTATGGCTACACCTTC
cdr3_aa: CSVDLPGMNYGYTF

d_call: TRBD1
clone_size: -
v_call: TRBV2
j_call: TRBJ2-7
cdr3_nt: TGTGCCAGCAGTGAAGAGGGCAGGGGGAACTACGAGCAGTACTTC
cdr3_aa: CASSEEGRGNYEQYF

d_call: TRBD2
clone_size: -
v_call: TRBV4-1
j_call: TRBJ2-3
cdr3_nt: TGCGCCAGCAGCCAAGAGGGACTAGCGGGGGGGACAGATACGCAGTATTTT
cdr3_aa: CASSQEGLAGGTDTQYF

d_call: TRBD2
clone_size: -
v_call: TRBV9
j_call: TRBJ2-5
cdr3_nt: TGTGCCAGCAGCGTAGTGGGGACTAGCGGAGAGACCCAGTACTTC
cdr3_aa: CASSVVGTSGETQYF

d_call: -
clone_size: -
v_call: TRBV27
j_call: TRBJ1-2
cdr3_nt: TGTGCCAGCAGTTTATCGGGGTTTGGTGACTATGGCTACACCTTC
cdr3_aa: CASSLSGFGDYGYTF

d_call: -
clone_size: -
v_call: TRBV15
j_call: TRBJ1-5
cdr3_nt: TGTGCCACCAGCAGAGATCTCGAGGGCATTCAGCCCCAGCATTTT
cdr3_aa: CATSRDLEGIQPQHF

d_call: -
clone_size: -
v_call: TRBV6-6
j_call: TRBJ2-4
cdr3_nt: TGTGCCAGCAGTTACAGGGTGGAGAAAAACATTCAGTACTTC
cdr3_aa: CASSYRVEKNIQYF

d_call: -
clone_size: -
v_call: TRBV5-6
j_call: TRBJ2-7
cdr3_nt: TGTGCCAGCAGCTCCTTCTCCTACGAGCAGTACTTC
cdr3_aa: CASSSFSYEQYF

d_call: -
clone_size: -
v_call: TRBV5-1
j_call: TRBJ1-6
cdr3_nt: TGCGCCAGCAGCCCGGCGGAAGGGCTTAATTCACCCCTCCACTTT
cdr3_aa: CASSPAEGLNSPLHF

d_call: TRBD1
clone_size: -
v_call: TRBV4-1
j_call: TRBJ2-7
cdr3_nt: TGCGCCAGCAGCCAAGCCTCAGGGGGTTGGGACGAGCAGTACTTC
cdr3_aa: CASSQASGGWDEQYF

d_call: -
clone_size: few
v_call: TRBV12-5
j_call: TRBJ2-7
cdr3_nt: TGTGCTAGTGGTTTGTTCCCGGGATACTCCTACGAGCAGTACTTC
cdr3_aa: CASGLFPGYSYEQYF

d_call: TRBD2
clone_size: -
v_call: TRBV27
j_call: TRBJ2-7
cdr3_nt: TGTGCCAGCAGTTTACTAGCGGGGGGATCCTACGAGCAGTACTTC
cdr3_aa: CASSLLAGGSYEQYF

d_call: -
clone_size: few
v_call: TRBV7-9
j_call: TRBJ2-2
cdr3_nt: TGTGCCAGCAGCTTAGCCGCACGGGAGCTGTTTTTT
cdr3_aa: CASSLAARELFF

d_call: -
clone_size: -
v_call: TRBV27
j_call: TRBJ2-7
cdr3_nt: TGTGCCAGCAGTCAGGGGACCGTGGGCGAGCAGTACTTC
cdr3_aa: CASSQGTVGEQYF

d_call: TRBD1
clone_size: -
v_call: TRBV4-1
j_call: TRBJ2-7
cdr3_nt: TGCGCCAGCGGGGGACAGGGGCACTACGAGCAGTACTTC
cdr3_aa: CASGGQGHYEQYF

d_call: -
clone_size: few
v_call: TRBV29-1
j_call: TRBJ1-1
cdr3_nt: TGCAGCGTGGCCAGGGGTGAGGTGATGAACACTGAAGCTTTCTTT
cdr3_aa: CSVARGEVMNTEAFF

d_call: TRBD1
clone_size: -
v_call: TRBV4-2
j_call: TRBJ2-7
cdr3_nt: TGTGCCAGCAGCCAAGATGGGGACAGCTCCTACGAGCAGTACTTC
cdr3_aa: CASSQDGDSSYEQYF

d_call: TRBD2
clone_size: -
v_call: TRBV4-3
j_call: TRBJ2-2
cdr3_nt: TGCGCCAGCAGCCAAGCCTACGGCGGGGGGGCCGGGGAGCTGTTTTTT
cdr3_aa: CASSQAYGGGAGELFF

d_call: -
clone_size: -
v_call: TRBV15
j_call: TRBJ1-5
cdr3_nt: TGTGCCACCTCAGGGAGCAATCAGCCCCAGCATTTT
cdr3_aa: CATSGSNQPQHF

d_call: TRBD1
clone_size: few
v_call: TRBV23-1
j_call: TRBJ2-5
cdr3_nt: TGCGCCAGCAGTCAACTCGGGACAGGACAAGAGACCCAGTACTTC
cdr3_aa: CASSQLGTGQETQYF

d_call: TRBD2
clone_size: -
v_call: TRBV13
j_call: TRBJ2-7
cdr3_nt: TGTGCCAGCAGCTTAGGCGGGGGGGGCCGTATCTACGAGCAGTACTTC
cdr3_aa: CASSLGGGGRIYEQYF

d_call: -
clone_size: -
v_call: TRBV19
j_call: TRBJ2-7
cdr3_nt: TGTGCCAGTAGTATCGGGGACTTCGGCTACGAGCAGTACTTC
cdr3_aa: CASSIGDFGYEQYF

d_call: TRBD2
clone_size: -
v_call: TRBV27
j_call: TRBJ2-5
cdr3_nt: TGTGCCAGCAGTCCCCGTATAGCGGGCCAAGAGACCCAGTACTTC
cdr3_aa: CASSPRIAGQETQYF

d_call: -
clone_size: few
v_call: TRBV4-1
j_call: TRBJ1-1
cdr3_nt: TGCGCCAGCAGCCAAGATGGGGGATGGACTGAAGCTTTCTTT
cdr3_aa: CASSQDGGWTEAFF

d_call: -
clone_size: few
v_call: TRBV5-6
j_call: TRBJ2-5
cdr3_nt: TGTGCCAGCAGCTTCCGTGCAGGGCAAGGGGAGACCCAGTACTTC
cdr3_aa: CASSFRAGQGETQYF

d_call: -
clone_size: -
v_call: TRBV7-9
j_call: TRBJ2-5
cdr3_nt: TGTGCCAGCAGCCCCCCTCAAGAAGAGACCCAGTACTTC
cdr3_aa: CASSPPQEETQYF

d_call: TRBD2
clone_size: -
v_call: TRBV6-5
j_call: TRBJ2-5
cdr3_nt: TGTGCCAGCAGTTACGCGGGGGTCGAGACCCAGTACTTC
cdr3_aa: CASSYAGVETQYF